This T cell receptor (beta chain) was captured by sequencing in a study of blood T cell repertoires in COVID-19. Per the germline V gene, CDR1 is SGHDN and CDR2 is FVKESK. V was trimmed by 5 bases and J by 6 bases, leaving 14 bases between them. This CDR3 spans 13 amino acids. TCRdb's table, derived via immunoSEQ multiplex PCR, lists solely in-frame clones and lacks some. The sample gives 70,000 or so clones, 76% of which show up once; just under 15% is in the top ten. The sequence was obtained from a man between 60 and 75 years old with COVID-19, enrolled during active disease. Source material: peripheral blood. The rearrangement links TRBV14 to TRBJ2-7; possible D gene TRBD2, 6 bases. The CDR3 reads CASSSGRMGEQYF. The CDR3, as DNA: TGTGCCAGCAGCAGTGGGAGGATGGGCGAGCAGTACTTC.